A selection of T cell receptor beta chains follows, all from one sample in a study of shared clonotypes between healthy human individuals. Produced via immunoSEQ multiplex PCR; TCRdb's table is partial and in-frame only. The sample shows hundreds of thousands of clones, less than 85% of them seen only once. The sequencing sample was made of memory CD4+ T cells sorted from blood. The receptor set was obtained from a woman aged 30 to 39 in good health. Both conserved end residues are part of each CDR3. D genes are given only for firm matches. Clone sizes are given selectively: once, few, many, or a class where the clone is expanded.

clone_size d_call j_call v_call cdr3_aa cdr3_nt
- TRBD2 TRBJ2-7 TRBV25-1 CASSRTSGEQYF TGTGCCAGCAGTCGGACTAGCGGTGAGCAGTACTTC
- - TRBJ2-1 TRBV4-1 CASSPGSGATYYNEQFF TGCGCCAGCAGCCCGGGGAGCGGCGCCACATATTACAATGAGCAGTTCTTC
- - TRBJ1-5 TRBV6-5 CASSQQGNQPQHF TGTGCCAGCAGTCAACAGGGCAATCAGCCCCAGCATTTT
- - TRBJ2-1 TRBV19 CASSGRESSYNEQFF TGTGCCAGTAGTGGTCGGGAGAGCTCCTACAATGAGCAGTTCTTC
- - TRBJ2-1 TRBV19 CASSPSVGGGAYNEQFF TGTGCCAGTAGTCCCTCGGTGGGGGGAGGAGCCTACAATGAGCAGTTCTTC
few - TRBJ1-1 TRBV18 CASSPRGGNANTEAFF TGTGCCAGCTCACCACGGGGCGGGAATGCGAACACTGAAGCTTTCTTT
- - TRBJ2-3 TRBV19 CASSPGQTTDTQYF TGTGCCAGTTCCCCGGGACAAACCACAGATACGCAGTATTTT
few - TRBJ1-3 TRBV5-1 CASSLELGPGNTIYF TGCGCCAGCAGCTTGGAGTTGGGACCTGGAAACACCATATATTTT
few - TRBJ2-7 TRBV19 CASSWQGSSYEQYF TGTGCCAGTAGTTGGCAGGGAAGCTCCTACGAGCAGTACTTC
- TRBD2 TRBJ2-5 TRBV28 CASSRGIAGIQETQYF TGTGCCAGCAGCCGCGGGATAGCGGGTATCCAAGAGACCCAGTACTTC
- - TRBJ2-1 TRBV6-5 CASRRAGYNEQFF TGTGCCAGCCGCCGGGCGGGCTACAATGAGCAGTTCTTC
- - TRBJ2-6 TRBV28 CASSFWPSNSGANVLTF TGTGCCAGCAGTTTTTGGCCGTCAAACTCTGGGGCCAACGTCCTGACTTTC
- - TRBJ2-3 TRBV29-1 CSVEEGQSDTQYF TGCAGCGTTGAAGAGGGTCAGTCAGATACGCAGTATTTT
- TRBD1 TRBJ2-3 TRBV15 CATSMGQGGFGTDTQYF TGTGCCACCAGCATGGGACAGGGAGGTTTCGGCACAGATACGCAGTATTTT
once - TRBJ2-5 TRBV5-1 CASSSQGGGTQETQYF TGCGCCAGCAGCTCACAGGGGGGGGGCACCCAAGAGACCCAGTACTTC
- TRBD1 TRBJ1-5 TRBV18 CASSPTGGNQPQHF TGTGCCAGCTCTCCGACAGGGGGGAATCAGCCCCAGCATTTT
- - TRBJ2-3 TRBV12-5 CASGLGTELSTDTQYF TGTGCTAGTGGTTTGGGGACAGAACTTAGCACAGATACGCAGTATTTT
- - TRBJ2-5 TRBV6-6 CASSYGQETQYF TGTGCCAGCAGTTACGGGCAAGAGACCCAGTACTTC
once - TRBJ1-5 TRBV19 CASSLRGSRNQPQHF TGTGCCAGTAGTCTCAGGGGTTCGCGCAATCAGCCCCAGCATTTT
- - TRBJ2-1 TRBV6-6 CASGSTNNNEQFF TGTGCCAGCGGTTCGACCAACAACAATGAGCAGTTCTTC
- TRBD2 TRBJ2-1 TRBV4-1 CASSQGLAGVGAYNEQFF TGCGCCAGCAGCCAAGGACTAGCGGGAGTAGGGGCCTACAATGAGCAGTTCTTC
few - TRBJ2-2 TRBV19 CASSASPAAGELFF TGTGCCAGTAGTGCCTCCCCTGCCGCCGGGGAGCTGTTTTTT
few - TRBJ2-5 TRBV29-1 CSVRDARETQYF TGCAGCGTCCGGGACGCACGAGAGACCCAGTACTTC
- - TRBJ2-7 TRBV9 CASSVSRGGEQYF TGTGCCAGCAGCGTATCGAGGGGGGGCGAGCAGTACTTC
- - TRBJ1-1 TRBV5-4 CASSYTMNTEAFF TGTGCCAGCAGCTATACTATGAACACTGAAGCTTTCTTT
- TRBD2 TRBJ2-7 TRBV6-5 CASSSMGLAAYEQYF TGTGCCAGCAGTTCTATGGGACTAGCGGCCTACGAGCAGTACTTC
- - TRBJ1-4 TRBV4-1 CASSQESTVATNEKLFF TGCGCCAGCAGCCAAGAGTCGACAGTCGCAACTAATGAAAAACTGTTTTTT
few - TRBJ2-1 TRBV11-2 CASSLGLYNEQFF TGTGCCAGCAGCTTAGGGCTCTACAATGAGCAGTTCTTC
- - TRBJ1-2 TRBV11-2 CASGFYGYTF TGTGCCAGCGGATTCTATGGCTACACCTTC
- - TRBJ1-1 TRBV28 CASSAPGVYTEAFF TGTGCCAGCAGTGCCCCGGGGGTGTACACTGAAGCTTTCTTT
once - TRBJ1-1 TRBV29-1 CSVGEGSNTEAFF TGCAGCGTGGGTGAAGGATCGAACACTGAAGCTTTCTTT
- TRBD2 TRBJ2-7 TRBV5-1 CASSRDYISYEQYF TGCGCCAGCAGCAGGGACTATATCTCCTACGAGCAGTACTTC
few - TRBJ2-6 TRBV5-1 CASSLGSEGANVLTF TGCGCCAGCAGCTTGGGGTCTGAGGGGGCCAACGTCCTGACTTTC
- - TRBJ2-7 TRBV11-2 CASSPRNPKTFYEQYF TGTGCCAGCAGCCCGCGAAACCCTAAGACTTTCTACGAGCAGTACTTC
- - TRBJ1-2 TRBV5-1 CASSLGDAANYGYTF TGCGCCAGCAGCTTGGGGGATGCAGCTAACTATGGCTACACCTTC
- - TRBJ1-4 TRBV18 CASSFATNEKLFF TGTGCCAGCTCGTTCGCAACTAATGAAAAACTGTTTTTT
- - TRBJ2-3 TRBV9 CASSPGPPDTQYF TGTGCCAGCAGCCCGGGACCTCCAGATACGCAGTATTTT
once - TRBJ1-2 TRBV30 CAWSLGYIDGYTF TGTGCCTGGTCCCTGGGTTATATCGATGGCTACACCTTC
- - TRBJ2-5 TRBV7-8 CASTPRRVLETQYF TGTGCCAGCACCCCGCGGAGGGTCCTTGAGACCCAGTACTTC
- - TRBJ2-7 TRBV7-8 CASSSQGVSEQYF TGTGCCAGCAGCTCCCAAGGAGTCTCCGAGCAGTACTTC
- - TRBJ1-2 TRBV5-8 CASSGLLANYGYTF TGTGCCAGCAGCGGACTCTTAGCTAACTATGGCTACACCTTC
- - TRBJ2-2 TRBV25-1 CASSTRGGTNTGELFF TGTGCCAGCAGTACCCGAGGGGGGACGAACACCGGGGAGCTGTTTTTT
- TRBD1 TRBJ2-5 TRBV7-8 CASSTRQGLGETQYF TGTGCCAGCAGCACCCGACAGGGTTTGGGTGAGACCCAGTACTTC
- TRBD1 TRBJ2-5 TRBV28 CASRTPGGQETQYF TGTGCCAGCAGGACTCCAGGGGGCCAAGAGACCCAGTACTTC
once TRBD2 TRBJ2-3 TRBV9 CASSFGTSGGPLTDTQYF TGTGCCAGCAGCTTCGGGACTAGCGGAGGTCCCCTCACAGATACGCAGTATTTT
many - TRBJ1-1 TRBV18 CASSPQGSNTEAFF TGTGCCAGCTCACCACAGGGGTCGAACACTGAAGCTTTCTTT
- - TRBJ2-1 TRBV7-2 CASSLLAMTYNEQFF TGTGCCAGCAGCTTACTAGCGATGACCTACAATGAGCAGTTCTTC
- - TRBJ2-5 TRBV4-2 CASSQDGLEETQYF TGTGCCAGCAGCCAAGATGGGCTGGAAGAGACCCAGTACTTC
- - TRBJ2-1 TRBV7-3 CASSAYNDNEQFF TGTGCCAGCAGCGCCTATAATGACAATGAGCAGTTCTTC
- TRBD2 TRBJ2-1 TRBV5-5 CASSGYLTSGRNEQFF TGTGCCAGCAGCGGTTACCTGACTAGCGGGAGAAATGAGCAGTTCTTC
- - TRBJ1-1 TRBV7-2 CASSLALNTEAFF TGTGCCAGCAGCTTAGCTCTGAACACTGAAGCTTTCTTT